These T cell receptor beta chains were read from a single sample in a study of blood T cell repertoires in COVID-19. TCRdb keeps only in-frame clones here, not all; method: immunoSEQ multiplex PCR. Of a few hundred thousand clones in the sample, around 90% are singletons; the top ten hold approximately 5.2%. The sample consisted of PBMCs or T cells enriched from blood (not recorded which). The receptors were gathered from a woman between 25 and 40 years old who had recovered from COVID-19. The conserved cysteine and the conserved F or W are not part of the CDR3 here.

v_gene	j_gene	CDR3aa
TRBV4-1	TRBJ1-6	ASSQTSGTINSPLH
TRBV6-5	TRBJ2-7	ASSLIPGLAGYEQY
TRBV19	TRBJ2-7	ASSSRQGATYEQY
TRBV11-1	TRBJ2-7	ASSLALDRSVYEQY
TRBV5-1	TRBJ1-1	ASSLEGLRAF
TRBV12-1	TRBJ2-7	ASSSAGGSNEQY
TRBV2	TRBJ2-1	ASSEGTGVVVEQF
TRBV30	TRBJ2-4	AWSGTGNIQY
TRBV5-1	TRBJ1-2	ASSLTGGSYGYT
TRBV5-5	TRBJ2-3	ASSIRTSGGTDTQY
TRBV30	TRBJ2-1	AWRTSGGREQF
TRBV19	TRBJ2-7	ASNRGNEQY
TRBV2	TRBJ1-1	ASITGVTEAF
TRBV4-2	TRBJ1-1	ASSQLYEAF
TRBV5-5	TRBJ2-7	ASSLVPVGSLREQY
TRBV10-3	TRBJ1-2	AISESQVQNYGYT
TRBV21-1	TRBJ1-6	ASSTRQGFPLH
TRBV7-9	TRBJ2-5	ASSLGGEVTQETQY